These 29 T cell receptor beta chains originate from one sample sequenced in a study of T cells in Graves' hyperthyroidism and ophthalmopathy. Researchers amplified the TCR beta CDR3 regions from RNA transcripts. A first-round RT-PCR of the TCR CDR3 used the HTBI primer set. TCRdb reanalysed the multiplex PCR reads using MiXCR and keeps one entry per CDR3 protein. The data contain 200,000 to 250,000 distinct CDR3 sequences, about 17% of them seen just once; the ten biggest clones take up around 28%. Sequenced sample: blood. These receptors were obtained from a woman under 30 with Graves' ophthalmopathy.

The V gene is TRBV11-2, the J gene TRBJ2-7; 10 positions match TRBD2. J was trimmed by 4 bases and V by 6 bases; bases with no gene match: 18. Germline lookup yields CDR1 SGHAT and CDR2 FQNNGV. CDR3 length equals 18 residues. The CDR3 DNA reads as TGTGCCAGCAGTTTATGGCCGGTGCCAGCGGGGGGGAGATACGAGCAGTACTTC. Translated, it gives CASSLWPVPAGGRYEQYF.

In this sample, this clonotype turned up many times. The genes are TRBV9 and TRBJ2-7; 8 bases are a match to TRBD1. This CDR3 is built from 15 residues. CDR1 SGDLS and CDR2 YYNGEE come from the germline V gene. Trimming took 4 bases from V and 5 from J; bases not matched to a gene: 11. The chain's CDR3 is CASSPRWTGWNEQYF. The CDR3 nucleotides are TGTGCCAGCAGCCCCCGGTGGACAGGGTGGAACGAGCAGTACTTC.

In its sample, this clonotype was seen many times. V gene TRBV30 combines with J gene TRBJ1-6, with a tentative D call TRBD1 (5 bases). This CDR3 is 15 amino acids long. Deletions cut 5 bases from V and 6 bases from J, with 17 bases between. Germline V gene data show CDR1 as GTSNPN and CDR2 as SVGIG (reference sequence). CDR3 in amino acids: CAWCQGFGLNSPLHF. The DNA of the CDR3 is TGTGCCTGGTGTCAGGGATTCGGGCTTAATTCACCCCTCCACTTT.

The CDR3 loop reads CASNPTVRTSGRVDEQYF. For the CDR3, the DNA is TGTGCCAGCAACCCAACGGTGAGGACTAGCGGGAGGGTCGACGAGCAGTACTTC. This sequence joins TRBV28 and TRBJ2-7, with TRBD2 matching 15 bases. V trimming: 7 bases; J trimming: 5 bases; junction bases outside the gene matches: 15. The germline CDR1 and CDR2 sequences are MDHEN and SYDVKM. The CDR3 runs 18 residues.

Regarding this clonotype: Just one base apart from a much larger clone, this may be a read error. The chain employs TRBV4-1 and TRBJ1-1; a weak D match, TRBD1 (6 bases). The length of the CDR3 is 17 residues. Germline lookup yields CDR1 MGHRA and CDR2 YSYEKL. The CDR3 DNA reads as TGCGTCAGCAGGTGGTTGGGGACAACGGTTATGAACACTGAAGCTTTCTTT. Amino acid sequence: CVSRWLGTTVMNTEAFF.

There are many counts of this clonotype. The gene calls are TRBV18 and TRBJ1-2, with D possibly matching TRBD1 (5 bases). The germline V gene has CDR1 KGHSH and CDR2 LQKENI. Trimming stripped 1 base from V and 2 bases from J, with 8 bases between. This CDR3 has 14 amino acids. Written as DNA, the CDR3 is TGTGCCAGCTCACCACGCGGGGCCAACTATGGCTACACCTTC. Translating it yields CASSPRGANYGYTF.

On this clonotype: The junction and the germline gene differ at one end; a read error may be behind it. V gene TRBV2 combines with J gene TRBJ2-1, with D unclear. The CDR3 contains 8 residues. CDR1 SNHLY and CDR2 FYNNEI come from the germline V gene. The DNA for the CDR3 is TGTGCCAGCAGTGAAAAGTGCTTC. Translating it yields CASSEKCF.

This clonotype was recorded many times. The CDR3 sequence is CASSEGRGTHTEAFF. CDR3 bases: TGTGCCAGCAGTGAGGGTCGAGGGACGCACACTGAAGCTTTCTTT. V usage is TRBV6-1 and J usage is TRBJ1-1, with D perhaps TRBD1 (5 bases). CDR1 is MNHNS and CDR2 is SASEGT in the germline V gene. The CDR3 runs to 15 residues. Trimming left V 3 bases short and J 3 bases short, with 14 bases between.

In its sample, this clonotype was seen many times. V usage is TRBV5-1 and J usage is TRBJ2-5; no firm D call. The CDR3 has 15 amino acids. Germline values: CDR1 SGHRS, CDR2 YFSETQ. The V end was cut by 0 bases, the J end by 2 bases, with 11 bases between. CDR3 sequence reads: CASSLDPGPQETQYF. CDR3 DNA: TGCGCCAGCAGCTTGGATCCAGGTCCACAAGAGACCCAGTACTTC.

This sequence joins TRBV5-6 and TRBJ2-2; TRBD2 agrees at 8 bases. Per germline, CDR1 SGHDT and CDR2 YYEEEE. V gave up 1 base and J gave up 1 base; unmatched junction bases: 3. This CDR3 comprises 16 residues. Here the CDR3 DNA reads TGTGCCAGCAGCTTGCGGCTAGCGGGGAACACCGGGGAGCTGTTTTTT. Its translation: CASSLRLAGNTGELFF.

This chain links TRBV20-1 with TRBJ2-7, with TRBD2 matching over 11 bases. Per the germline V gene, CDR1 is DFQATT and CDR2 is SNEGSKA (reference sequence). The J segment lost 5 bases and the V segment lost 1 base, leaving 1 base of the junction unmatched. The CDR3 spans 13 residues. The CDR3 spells CSARVSGGDEQYF. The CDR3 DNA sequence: TGCAGTGCTAGAGTTAGCGGGGGGGACGAGCAGTACTTC.

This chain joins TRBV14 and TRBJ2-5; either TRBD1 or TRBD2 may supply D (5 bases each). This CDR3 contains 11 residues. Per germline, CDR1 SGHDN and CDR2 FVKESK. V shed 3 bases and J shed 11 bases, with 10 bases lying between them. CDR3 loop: CASSQGDVQYF. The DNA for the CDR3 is TGTGCCAGCAGCCAGGGGGACGTTCAGTACTTC.

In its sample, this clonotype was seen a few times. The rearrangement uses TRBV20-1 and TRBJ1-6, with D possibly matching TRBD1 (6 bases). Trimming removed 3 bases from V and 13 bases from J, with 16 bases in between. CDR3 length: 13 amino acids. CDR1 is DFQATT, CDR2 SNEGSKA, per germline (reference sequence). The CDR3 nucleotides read TGCAGTGCTAGCCCGACGGCGAGGGGGCCCCTCCACTTT. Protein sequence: CSASPTARGPLHF.

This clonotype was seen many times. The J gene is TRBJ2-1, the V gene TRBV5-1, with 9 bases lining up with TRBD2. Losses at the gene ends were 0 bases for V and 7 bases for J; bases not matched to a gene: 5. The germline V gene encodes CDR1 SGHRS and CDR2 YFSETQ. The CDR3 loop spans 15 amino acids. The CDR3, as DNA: TGCGCCAGCAGCTTGGCCCTAGCGGGACCTAATGAGCAGTTCTTC. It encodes CASSLALAGPNEQFF.

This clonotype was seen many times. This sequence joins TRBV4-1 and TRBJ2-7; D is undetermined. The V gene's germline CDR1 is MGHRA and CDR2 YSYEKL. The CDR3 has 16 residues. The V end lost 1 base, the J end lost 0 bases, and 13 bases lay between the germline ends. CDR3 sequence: CASSQADLFVSYEQYF. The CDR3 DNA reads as TGCGCCAGCAGCCAAGCAGACCTTTTCGTCTCCTACGAGCAGTACTTC.

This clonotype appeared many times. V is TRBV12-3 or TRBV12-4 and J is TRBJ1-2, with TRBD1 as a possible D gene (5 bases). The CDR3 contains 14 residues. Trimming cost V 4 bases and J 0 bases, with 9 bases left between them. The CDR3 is CASSSTETNYGYTF. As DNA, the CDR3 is TGTGCCAGCAGTTCGACAGAAACTAACTATGGCTACACCTTC.

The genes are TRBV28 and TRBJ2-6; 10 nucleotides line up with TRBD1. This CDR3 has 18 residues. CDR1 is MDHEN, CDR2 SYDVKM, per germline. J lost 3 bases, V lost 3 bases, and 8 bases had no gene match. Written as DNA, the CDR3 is TGTGCCAGCAGTTTCAAGGACAGGGGGTATTATGGGGCCAACGTCCTGACTTTC. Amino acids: CASSFKDRGYYGANVLTF.

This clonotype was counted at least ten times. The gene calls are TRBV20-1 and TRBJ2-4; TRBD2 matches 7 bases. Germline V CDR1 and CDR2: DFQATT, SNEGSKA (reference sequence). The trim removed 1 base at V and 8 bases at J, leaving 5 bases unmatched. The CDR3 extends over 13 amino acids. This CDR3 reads CSARGGRADIQYF. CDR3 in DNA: TGCAGTGCTAGAGGCGGGAGAGCGGACATTCAGTACTTC.

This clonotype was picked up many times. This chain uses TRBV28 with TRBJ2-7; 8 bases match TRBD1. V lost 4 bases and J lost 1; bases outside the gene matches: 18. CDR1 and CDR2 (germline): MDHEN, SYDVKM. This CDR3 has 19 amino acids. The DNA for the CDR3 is TGTGCCAGCAGTTCCGTTATAGGGGGGACAGGTATCCTTTCCTACGAGCAGTACTTC. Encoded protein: CASSSVIGGTGILSYEQYF.

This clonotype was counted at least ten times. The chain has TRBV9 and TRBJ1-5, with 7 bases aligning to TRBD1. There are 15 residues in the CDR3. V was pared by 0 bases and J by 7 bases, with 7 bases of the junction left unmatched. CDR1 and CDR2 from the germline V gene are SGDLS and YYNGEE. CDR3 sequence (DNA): TGTGCCAGCAGCGTAGCTGGGCAGGGGGACCAGCCCCAGCATTTT. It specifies CASSVAGQGDQPQHF.

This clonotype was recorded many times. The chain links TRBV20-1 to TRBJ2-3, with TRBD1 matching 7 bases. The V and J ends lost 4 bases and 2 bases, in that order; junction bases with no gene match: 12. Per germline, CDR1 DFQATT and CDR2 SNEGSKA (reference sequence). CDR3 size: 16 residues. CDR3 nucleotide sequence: TGCAGTGCTAATTTTCGAAGGGGGCGAGTCACAGATACGCAGTATTTT. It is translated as CSANFRRGRVTDTQYF.

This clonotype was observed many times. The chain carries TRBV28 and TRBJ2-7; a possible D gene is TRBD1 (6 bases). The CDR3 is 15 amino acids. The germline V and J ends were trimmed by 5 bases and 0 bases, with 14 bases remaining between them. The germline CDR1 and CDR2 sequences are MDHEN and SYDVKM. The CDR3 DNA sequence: TGTGCCAGCAGTAGTGGACAGCTACTCTCCTACGAGCAGTACTTC. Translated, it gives CASSSGQLLSYEQYF.

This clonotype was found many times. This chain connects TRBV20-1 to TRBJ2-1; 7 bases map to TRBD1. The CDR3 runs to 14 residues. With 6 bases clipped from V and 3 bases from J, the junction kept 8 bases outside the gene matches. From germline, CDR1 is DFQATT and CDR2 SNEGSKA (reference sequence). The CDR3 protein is CSARDSLDYNEQFF. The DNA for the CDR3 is TGCAGTGCAAGGGACAGCCTTGACTACAATGAGCAGTTCTTC.

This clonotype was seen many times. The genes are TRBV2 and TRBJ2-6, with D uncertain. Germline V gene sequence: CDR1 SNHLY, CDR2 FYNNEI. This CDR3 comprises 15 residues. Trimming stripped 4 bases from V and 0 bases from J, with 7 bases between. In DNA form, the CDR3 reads TGTGCCAGCAGTGCCCAGTACTCTGGGGCCAACGTCCTGACTTTC. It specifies CASSAQYSGANVLTF. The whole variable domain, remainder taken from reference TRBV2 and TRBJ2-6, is EPEVTQTPSHQVTQMGQEVILRCVPISNHLYFYWYRQILGQKVEFLVSFYNNEISEKSEIFDDQFSVERPDGSNFTLKIRSTKLEDSAMYFCASSAQYSGANVLTFGAGSRLTVL.

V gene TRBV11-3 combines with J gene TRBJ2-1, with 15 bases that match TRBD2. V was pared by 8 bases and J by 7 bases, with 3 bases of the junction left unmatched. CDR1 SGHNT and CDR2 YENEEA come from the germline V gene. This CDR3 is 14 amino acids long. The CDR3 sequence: CASGLAGGRNEQFF. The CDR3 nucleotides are TGTGCCAGCGGACTAGCGGGAGGGCGGAATGAGCAGTTCTTC.

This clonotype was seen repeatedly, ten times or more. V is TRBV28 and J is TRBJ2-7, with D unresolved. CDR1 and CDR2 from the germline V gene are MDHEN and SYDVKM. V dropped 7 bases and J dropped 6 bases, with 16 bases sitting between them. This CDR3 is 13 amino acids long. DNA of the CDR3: TGTGCCAGCACCACAGAAGCCAGGCGCGAGCAGTACTTC. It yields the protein CASTTEARREQYF. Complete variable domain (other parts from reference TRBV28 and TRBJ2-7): DVKVTQSSRYLVKRTGEKVFLECVQDMDHENMFWYRQDPGLGLRLIYFSYDVKMKEKGDIPEGYSVSREKKERFSLILESASTNQTSMYLCASTTEARREQYFGPGTRLTVT.

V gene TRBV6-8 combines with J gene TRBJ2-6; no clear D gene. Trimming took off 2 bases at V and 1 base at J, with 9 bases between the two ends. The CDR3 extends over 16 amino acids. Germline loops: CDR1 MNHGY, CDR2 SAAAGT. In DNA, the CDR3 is TGTGCCAGCAGTTACCCGGGTATTTCTGGGGCCAACGTCCTGACTTTC. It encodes CASSYPGISGANVLTF.

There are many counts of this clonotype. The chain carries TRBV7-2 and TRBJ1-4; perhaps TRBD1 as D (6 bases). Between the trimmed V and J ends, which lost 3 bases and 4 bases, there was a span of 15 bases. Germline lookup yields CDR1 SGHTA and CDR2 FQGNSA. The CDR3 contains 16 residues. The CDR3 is CASSLAPQGLNEKLFF. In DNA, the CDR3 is TGTGCCAGCAGCTTGGCCCCACAGGGTCTTAATGAAAAACTGTTTTTT.

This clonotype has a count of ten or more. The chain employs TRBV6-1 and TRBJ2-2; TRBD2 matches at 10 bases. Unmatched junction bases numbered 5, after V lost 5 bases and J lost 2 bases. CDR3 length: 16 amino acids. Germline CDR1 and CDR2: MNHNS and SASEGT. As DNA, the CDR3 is TGTGCCAGCAGTCCCGGGACTAGCGCTAACACCGGGGAGCTGTTTTTT. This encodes CASSPGTSANTGELFF.